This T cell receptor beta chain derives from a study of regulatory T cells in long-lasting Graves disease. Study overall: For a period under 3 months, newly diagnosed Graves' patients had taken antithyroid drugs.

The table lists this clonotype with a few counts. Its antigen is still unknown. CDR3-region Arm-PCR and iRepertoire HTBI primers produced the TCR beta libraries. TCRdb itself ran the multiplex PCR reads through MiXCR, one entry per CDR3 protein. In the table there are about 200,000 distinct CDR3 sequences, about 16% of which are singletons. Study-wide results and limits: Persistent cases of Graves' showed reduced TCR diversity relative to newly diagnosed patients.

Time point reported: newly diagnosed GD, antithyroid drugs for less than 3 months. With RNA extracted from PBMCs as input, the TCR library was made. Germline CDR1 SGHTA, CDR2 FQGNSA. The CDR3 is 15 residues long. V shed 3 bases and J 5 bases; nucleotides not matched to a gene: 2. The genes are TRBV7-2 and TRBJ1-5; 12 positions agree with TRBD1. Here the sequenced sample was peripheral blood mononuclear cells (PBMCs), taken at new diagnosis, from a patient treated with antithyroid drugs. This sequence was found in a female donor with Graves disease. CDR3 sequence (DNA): TGTGCCAGCAGCTTTGGGACAGGGGGCTATCAGCCCCAGCATTTT. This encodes CASSFGTGGYQPQHF.